A selection of T cell receptor beta chains follows, all from one sample in a study of control samples from healthy donors and cancer patients. Some clones are missing from TCRdb's copy, which holds only in-frame ones; the method was immunoSEQ multiplex PCR. Of approximately 100,000 clones detected, less than 95% appear once; the ten largest clones hold around 3.8%. Sequenced input: blood. Every receptor here comes from a woman younger than 30 in good health. CDR3s include the opening cysteine and the closing phenylalanine or tryptophan. D genes are given only for firm matches. Clone sizes are given selectively: once, few, many, or a class where the clone is expanded.

D	V	size	J	CDR3	DNA
-	TRBV19	-	TRBJ1-5	CASSIEKQPQHF	TGTGCCAGTAGTATTGAGAAACAGCCCCAGCATTTT
-	TRBV12-3/TRBV12-4	once	TRBJ1-1	CASRLGGPEAFF	TGTGCCAGCAGATTGGGTGGACCTGAAGCTTTCTTT
-	TRBV27	-	TRBJ1-1	CASILDPGLNTEAFF	TGTGCCAGCATCCTCGACCCAGGATTGAACACTGAAGCTTTCTTT
TRBD1	TRBV5-5	-	TRBJ1-5	CASSPGGGQANQPQHF	TGTGCCAGCAGCCCAGGGGGGGGACAGGCTAATCAGCCCCAGCATTTT
TRBD1	TRBV7-9	-	TRBJ2-7	CASSLTNSGTGSYEQYF	TGTGCCAGCAGCTTAACCAACTCCGGGACAGGGAGCTACGAGCAGTACTTC
-	TRBV7-9	-	TRBJ2-7	CASSSNTDSYEQYF	TGTGCCAGCAGTTCCAACACAGACTCCTACGAGCAGTACTTC
-	TRBV5-4	once	TRBJ1-2	CASSHQDNYGYTF	TGTGCCAGCAGTCACCAAGACAACTATGGCTACACCTTC
-	TRBV7-9	-	TRBJ1-2	CASSWLVDPYGYTF	TGTGCCAGCAGCTGGTTGGTGGACCCCTATGGCTACACCTTC
TRBD2	TRBV6-4	-	TRBJ2-3	CASSPTSGDTADTQYF	TGTGCCAGCAGCCCGACTAGCGGGGATACAGCAGATACGCAGTATTTT
TRBD2	TRBV9	-	TRBJ2-6	CASSAGGAGANVLTF	TGTGCCAGCAGTGCGGGGGGCGCTGGGGCCAACGTCCTGACTTTC
-	TRBV4-1	-	TRBJ1-2	CASSQPSRDRGYTF	TGCGCCAGCAGCCAACCCTCACGGGATCGGGGCTACACCTTC
-	TRBV14	-	TRBJ1-4	CASSQEVLGTTNEKLFF	TGTGCCAGCAGCCAAGAGGTTCTGGGGACAACTAATGAAAAACTGTTTTTT
-	TRBV5-1	-	TRBJ1-3	CASSLGGSGNTIYF	TGCGCCAGCAGCTTGGGTGGATCTGGAAACACCATATATTTT
-	TRBV6-5	once	TRBJ1-1	CASSSGRQGNTEAFF	TGTGCCAGCAGTTCAGGTCGGCAGGGGAACACTGAAGCTTTCTTT
TRBD1	TRBV10-3	-	TRBJ2-1	CAITRGTGEWVQFF	TGTGCCATCACAAGGGGGACAGGGGAGTGGGTGCAGTTCTTC
-	TRBV12-3/TRBV12-4	-	TRBJ1-2	CASMAGPGGYTF	TGTGCCAGCATGGCAGGGCCCGGTGGCTACACCTTC
-	TRBV27	-	TRBJ1-1	CASSLALAHLNTEAFF	TGTGCCAGCAGTTTAGCCCTCGCACACCTGAACACTGAAGCTTTCTTT
-	TRBV29-1	-	TRBJ2-7	CSVEEDAVGQYF	TGCAGCGTTGAAGAGGACGCGGTCGGGCAGTACTTC
TRBD1	TRBV6-5	-	TRBJ1-2	CASNLQGAGDGYTF	TGTGCCAGCAACCTACAGGGGGCAGGCGATGGCTACACCTTC
-	TRBV5-1	-	TRBJ1-2	CASSLKVAAANYGYTF	TGCGCCAGCAGCTTGAAGGTGGCAGCCGCTAACTATGGCTACACCTTC
-	TRBV19	few	TRBJ1-2	CASTENRANYGYTF	TGTGCCAGTACCGAGAACCGAGCTAACTATGGCTACACCTTC